Listed here are 18 T cell receptor beta chains from one sample, sequenced in a study of T cells in Graves' hyperthyroidism and ophthalmopathy. It was RNA transcripts that yielded the amplified TCR beta CDR3 regions. The primer set for the first-round RT-PCR of the TCR CDR3 was HTBI. TCRdb reprocessed the multiplex PCR reads with MiXCR, giving one entry per CDR3 protein. The table shows 35,000 or so distinct CDR3 sequences, with 40% to 65% occurring only once. The source material was blood. The receptors originated from a man in his forties with Graves' ophthalmopathy.

The chain combines TRBV20-1 with TRBJ1-6; 8 nucleotides match TRBD1. In germline, CDR1 is DFQATT, CDR2 SNEGSKA (reference sequence). This CDR3 spans 14 amino acids. After removal of 4 bases from V and 7 bases from J, the junction contained 6 bases not matched to a gene. In nucleotides, the CDR3 is TGCAGTGCTATCCGAGGACAGGGCAATTCACCCCTCCACTTT. Translating it yields CSAIRGQGNSPLHF.

This rearrangement joins TRBV20-1 to TRBJ2-6; D not resolved. Germline values: CDR1 DFQATT, CDR2 SNEGSKA (reference sequence). The CDR3 is made up of 12 amino acids. Trimming removed 2 bases at V and 3 bases at J, with 2 bases between. The CDR3 loop is CSARHGANVLTF. The DNA of the CDR3 is TGCAGTGCTAGACATGGGGCCAACGTCCTGACTTTC.

This clonotype was counted at least ten times. This rearrangement joins TRBV2 to TRBJ1-2; D is ambiguous. This CDR3 has 14 amino acids. Germline CDR1 SNHLY, CDR2 FYNNEI. The germline V and J ends were trimmed by 7 bases and 8 bases, with 20 bases remaining between them. Here the CDR3 reads CASNPPETAAGYTF. The DNA of the CDR3 is TGTGCCAGCAACCCCCCCGAGACGGCCGCGGGCTACACCTTC.

This clonotype was picked up many times. The V gene is TRBV27, the J gene TRBJ1-4; 7 bases line up with TRBD1. The CDR3 is 15 residues long. Trimming at V came to 3 bases and at J to 6 bases, leaving 7 bases not matched to a gene. In germline, CDR1 is MNHEY, CDR2 SMNVEV (reference sequence). CDR3 nucleotide sequence: TGTGCCAGCAGTTTCCTCCGGGACAGCGATGAAAAACTGTTTTTT. Encoded protein: CASSFLRDSDEKLFF.

Points on this clonotype: A junction boundary mismatches the germline segment, possibly from a read error. The genes are TRBV5-5 and TRBJ2-7; no reliable D call. CDR3 length equals 13 residues. CDR1 and CDR2 from the germline V gene are SGHKS and YYEKEE (reference sequence). The CDR3 DNA is TGTGCCAGCAGCCTGAAGGGCTTGGACGAGCAGTGCTTC. Amino acid sequence: CASSLKGLDEQCF. Full variable domain (missing parts from reference TRBV5-5 and TRBJ2-7): DAGVTQSPTHLIKTRGQQVTLRCSPISGHKSVSWYQQVLGQGPQFIFQYYEKEERGRGNFPDRFSARQFPNYSSELNVNALLLGDSALYLCASSLKGLDEQCFGPGTRLTVT.

The chain employs TRBV5-4 and TRBJ1-5; D remains ambiguous. Between the trimmed V and J ends, which lost 2 bases and 3 bases, there was a span of 6 bases. The germline CDR1 and CDR2 sequences are SGHNT and YYREEE (reference sequence). This CDR3 is 13 amino acids long. CDR3 nucleotide sequence: TGTGCCAGCAGCTTCGGGGACAATCAGCCCCAGCATTTT. Translated: CASSFGDNQPQHF.

This clonotype is labeled medium-sized. The V and J genes are TRBV7-6 and TRBJ2-1; D possibly uses TRBD1 or TRBD2 (5 bases each). Germline loops: CDR1 SGHVS, CDR2 FNYEAQ. V was clipped by 5 bases and J by 6 bases, with 11 bases between them. The CDR3 runs to 13 residues. CDR3 in amino acids: CASSGERGNEQFF. The DNA of the CDR3 is TGTGCCAGCAGCGGGGAGAGGGGCAATGAGCAGTTCTTC.

The chain couples TRBV7-9 to TRBJ1-2, with TRBD1 identical over 12 bases. CDR1 SEHNR and CDR2 FQNEAQ come from the germline V gene (reference sequence). CDR3 length: 14 amino acids. Losses at the gene ends were 5 bases for V and 4 bases for J; bases not matched to a gene: 2. This CDR3 is CASSAGQGAYGYTF. The CDR3 nucleotides read TGTGCCAGCAGCGCGGGACAGGGGGCCTATGGCTACACCTTC. Variable domain in full (rest from reference TRBV7-9 and TRBJ1-2): DTGVSQNPRHKITKRGQNVTFRCDPISEHNRLYWYRQTLGQGPEFLTYFQNEAQLEKSRLLSDRFSAERPKGSFSTLEIQRTEQGDSAMYLCASSAGQGAYGYTFGSGTRLTVV.

The sample holds many counts of this clonotype. This chain links TRBV3-1 with TRBJ1-5; the D is unclear. Germline CDR1 reads LGHDT; CDR2 reads YNNKEL (reference sequence). There are 12 residues in the CDR3. The V gene lost 3 bases and the J gene lost 4 bases, with 4 bases spanning the gap. The chain's CDR3 is CASSQENQPQHF. DNA for the CDR3: TGTGCCAGCAGCCAGGAGAATCAGCCCCAGCATTTT.

In its sample, this clonotype was seen many times. The V and J genes are TRBV16 and TRBJ1-4; a possible D gene is TRBD1 (5 bases). Germline V lookup: CDR1 KGHSY, CDR2 FQNENV. The CDR3 is made up of 15 amino acids. V lost 0 bases and J 4 bases, leaving 9 bases between the germline ends. This CDR3 is CASSQSGGSNEKLFF. In DNA form, the CDR3 reads TGTGCCAGCAGCCAATCGGGGGGAAGTAATGAAAAACTGTTTTTT.

V and J are TRBV7-2 and TRBJ1-3, with TRBD1 as a possible D gene (5 bases). Germline V CDR1 and CDR2: SGHTA, FQGNSA. Between the trimmed V and J ends, which lost 2 bases and 2 bases, there was a span of 22 bases. The CDR3 is 19 residues long. CDR3 sequence reads: CASSLSWRTPVFTGNTIYF. CDR3 nucleotide sequence: TGTGCCAGCAGCTTATCCTGGCGGACACCGGTGTTCACTGGAAACACCATATATTTT.

This chain connects TRBV29-1 to TRBJ2-7, with 9 nucleotides matching TRBD2. Germline V gene sequence: CDR1 SQVTM, CDR2 ANQGSEA. The CDR3 contains 12 residues. J gave up 4 bases and V 3 bases, and 1 base lay outside the gene matches. CDR3 coding DNA: TGCAGCGTTGATAGCGGGGGTTACGAGCAGTACTTC. Translated, it gives CSVDSGGYEQYF.

This clonotype has ten or more counts. CDR3 protein: CASSSTANNQPQHF. For the CDR3, the DNA is TGTGCCAGCAGCTCTACAGCGAACAATCAGCCCCAGCATTTT. The V gene is TRBV28, the J gene TRBJ1-5, with D unresolved. Germline V lookup: CDR1 MDHEN, CDR2 SYDVKM. The V end lost 6 bases, the J end lost 3 bases, and 12 bases lay between the germline ends. The length of the CDR3 is 14 residues.

The chain has TRBV7-3 and TRBJ1-5; D unresolved. The V gene lost 8 bases and the J gene lost 11 bases, with 19 bases spanning the gap. Germline CDR1 reads SGHTA; CDR2 reads FQGTGA. The CDR3 has 13 residues. CDR3 amino acids: CASGGGVGETQHF. The CDR3 coding sequence is TGTGCCAGCGGAGGCGGGGTGGGAGAGACCCAGCATTTT.

This clonotype was observed a few times. This rearrangement joins TRBV18 to TRBJ2-1; 7 nucleotides agree with TRBD2. With 6 bases clipped from V and 8 bases from J, the junction kept 19 bases outside the gene matches. The CDR3 is 17 amino acids. Germline CDR1 reads KGHSH; CDR2 reads LQKENI. This CDR3 is CASSRLSGGEGIDEQFF. The CDR3 nucleotides read TGTGCCAGCTCCCGCCTATCGGGCGGGGAGGGAATTGATGAGCAGTTCTTC. The full variable domain, with the rest looked up from reference TRBV18 and TRBJ2-1, is NAGVMQNPRHLVRRRGQEARLRCSPMKGHSHVYWYRQLPEEGLKFMVYLQKENIIDESGMPKERFSAEFPKEGPSILRIQQVVRGDSAAYFCASSRLSGGEGIDEQFFGPGTRLTVL.

This clonotype was counted ten times or more. The V and J genes are TRBV6-4 and TRBJ1-3, with a weak D call TRBD1 (5 bases). CDR3 size: 13 residues. V dropped 3 bases and J dropped 8 bases, with 11 bases sitting between them. CDR1 and CDR2 (germline): MRHNA, SNTAGT. CDR3 residues: CASSEGRVHTIYF. The CDR3 nucleotides read TGTGCCAGCAGTGAAGGCAGGGTACACACCATATATTTT.

This clonotype was recorded many times. V gene TRBV18 combines with J gene TRBJ1-2, with 9 positions matching TRBD1. CDR1 and CDR2 (germline): KGHSH, LQKENI. With V trimmed by 2 bases and J by 5 bases, 3 bases remained unmatched. The CDR3 has 14 amino acids. The CDR3 is CASSPKGQGYGYTF. CDR3 coding DNA: TGTGCCAGCTCACCAAAGGGACAGGGATATGGCTACACCTTC.

Comment on this clonotype: The germline gene is not matched at one end of the junction; a read error may be the cause. The V gene is TRBV7-2, the J gene TRBJ2-2; 14 nucleotides align to TRBD2. Germline assignment: CDR1 SGHTA and CDR2 FQGNSA. The CDR3 contains 17 residues. The CDR3 protein is CASSWLSTSGGAGEPFF. The CDR3 coding sequence is TGTGCCAGCAGCTGGTTATCGACTAGCGGGGGGGCCGGGGAGCCGTTTTTC.